This TCR beta chain was profiled in a study of cytomegalovirus exposure and HLA in healthy donors. Across the whole study: An early release of data contained 75 million to 100 million unique TCRs, which came from HLA-typed donors.

This PCR relied on a set of 60 Vbeta primers and 13 Jbeta primers. Profiling relied on immunoSEQ multiplex PCR, and the TCRdb table lists in-frame clones only, not all of them. The data hold about 200,000 clones, with roughly 85% observed a single time. Study results and caveats: Roughly uniform sequencing depth across donors was assumed, possibly incorrectly.

Germline lookup yields CDR1 MNHNS and CDR2 SASEGT. After removal of 5 bases from V and 4 bases from J, the junction contained 9 bases not matched to a gene. The CDR3 is 15 residues long. About this clone itself: Its antigen is unidentified.

The sequenced sample consisted of PBMCs. The chain joins TRBV6-1 to TRBJ1-1, with 8 bases identical to TRBD1. The source of this sequence is a woman aged 45-65 years in good health and CMV-seronegative. The chain's CDR3 is CASSLITGGLTEAFF. CDR3 nucleotides: TGTGCCAGCAGTCTTATTACAGGGGGACTCACTGAAGCTTTCTTT.